The sequence of this TCR beta chain was determined in a study of blood T cell repertoires in COVID-19. CDR1 is SEHNR, CDR2 FQNEAQ, per germline (reference sequence). The CDR3 is made up of 19 amino acids. Trimming cost V 5 bases and J 0 bases; bases outside gene matches: 10. Sequencing used immunoSEQ multiplex PCR; TCRdb keeps in-frame clones, though not all of them. The sample has approximately 670,000 clones; 85% to 90% are singletons. Specimen: peripheral blood. The sequence was obtained from a woman younger than 35 with acute or convalescent COVID-19. The chain has TRBV7-9 and TRBJ2-3; 14 bases map to TRBD2. The DNA for the CDR3 is TGTGCCAGCAGCACCACCCGGACTAGCGGGGGGCCTAGCACAGATACGCAGTATTTT. Translated: CASSTTRTSGGPSTDTQYF.